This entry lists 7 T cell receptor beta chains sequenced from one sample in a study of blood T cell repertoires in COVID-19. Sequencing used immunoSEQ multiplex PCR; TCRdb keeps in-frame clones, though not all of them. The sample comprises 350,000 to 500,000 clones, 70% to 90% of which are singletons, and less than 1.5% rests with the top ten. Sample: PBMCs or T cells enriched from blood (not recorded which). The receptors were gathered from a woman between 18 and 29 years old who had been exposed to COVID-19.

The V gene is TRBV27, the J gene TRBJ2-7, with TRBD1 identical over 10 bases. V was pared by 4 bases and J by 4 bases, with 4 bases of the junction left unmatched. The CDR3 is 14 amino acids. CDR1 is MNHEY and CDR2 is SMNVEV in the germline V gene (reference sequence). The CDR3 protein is CASSYRDRGYEQYF. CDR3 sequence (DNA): TGTGCCAGCAGTTACCGGGACAGGGGTTACGAGCAGTACTTC.

The CDR3 coding sequence is TGTGCCAGCAGCAAGGTCGGTCCGTCGGACGAGCAGTACTTC. As protein: CASSKVGPSDEQYF. The chain joins TRBV21-1 to TRBJ2-7; TRBD2 is the table's D call, not checked against the DNA. TRBV21-1 is reported as a pseudogene. The CDR3 length is 14 residues.

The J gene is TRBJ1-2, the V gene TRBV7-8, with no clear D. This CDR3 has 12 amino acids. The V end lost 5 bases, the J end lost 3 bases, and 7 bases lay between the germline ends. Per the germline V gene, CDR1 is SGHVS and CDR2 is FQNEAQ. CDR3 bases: TGTGCCAGCAGCCTTCGAGACTATGGCTACACCTTC. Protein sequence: CASSLRDYGYTF. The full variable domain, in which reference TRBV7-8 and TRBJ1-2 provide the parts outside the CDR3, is GAGVSQSPRYKVAKRGQDVALRCDPISGHVSLFWYQQALGQGPEFLTYFQNEAQLDKSGLPSDRFFAERPEGSVSTLKIQRTQQEDSAVYLCASSLRDYGYTFGSGTRLTVV.

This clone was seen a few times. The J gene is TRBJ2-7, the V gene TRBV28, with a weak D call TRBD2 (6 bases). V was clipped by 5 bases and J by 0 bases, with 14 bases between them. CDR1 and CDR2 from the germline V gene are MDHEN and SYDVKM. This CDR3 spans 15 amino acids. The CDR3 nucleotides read TGTGCCAGCAGTCCTAATATCGGGGGCTCCTACGAGCAGTACTTC. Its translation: CASSPNIGGSYEQYF. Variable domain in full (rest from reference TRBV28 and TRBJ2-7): DVKVTQSSRYLVKRTGEKVFLECVQDMDHENMFWYRQDPGLGLRLIYFSYDVKMKEKGDIPEGYSVSREKKERFSLILESASTNQTSMYLCASSPNIGGSYEQYFGPGTRLTVT.

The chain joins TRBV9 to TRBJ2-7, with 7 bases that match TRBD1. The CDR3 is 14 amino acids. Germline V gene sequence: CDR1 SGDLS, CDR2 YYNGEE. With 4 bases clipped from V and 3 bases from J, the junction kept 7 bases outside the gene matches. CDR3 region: CASSKGQRFYEQYF. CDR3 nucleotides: TGTGCCAGCAGCAAGGGACAGAGGTTCTACGAGCAGTACTTC. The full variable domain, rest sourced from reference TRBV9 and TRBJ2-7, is DSGVTQTPKHLITATGQRVTLRCSPRSGDLSVYWYQQSLDQGLQFLIQYYNGEERAKGNILERFSAQQFPDLHSELNLSSLELGDSALYFCASSKGQRFYEQYFGPGTRLTVT.

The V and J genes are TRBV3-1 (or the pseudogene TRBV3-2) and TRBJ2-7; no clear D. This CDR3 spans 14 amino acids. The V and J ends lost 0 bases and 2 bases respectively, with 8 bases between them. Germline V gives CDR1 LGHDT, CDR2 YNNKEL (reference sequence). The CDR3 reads CASSQDRLAYEQYF. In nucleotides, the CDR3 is TGTGCCAGCAGCCAAGATCGGCTAGCCTACGAGCAGTACTTC.

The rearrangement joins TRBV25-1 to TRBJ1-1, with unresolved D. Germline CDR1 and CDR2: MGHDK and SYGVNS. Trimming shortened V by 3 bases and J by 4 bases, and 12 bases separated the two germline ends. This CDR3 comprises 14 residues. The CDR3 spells CASSDEWEGTEAFF. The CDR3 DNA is TGTGCCAGCAGTGATGAGTGGGAGGGCACTGAAGCTTTCTTT.